These T cell receptor beta chains were read from a single sample in a study of blood T cell repertoires in COVID-19. Data came from immunoSEQ multiplex PCR; TCRdb stores just in-frame clones and leaves some out. The sample records about 140,000 clones, about 82% being singletons. Sequencing input: peripheral blood. Receptors originate from an elderly woman with active or convalescent COVID-19. CDR3s leave out the opening cysteine and the closing phenylalanine or tryptophan. Size tells how often a clone was seen (once, few, many) or the class of an expanded clone, and some rows leave it out.

clone size	V gene	J gene	CDR3 protein
once	TRBV7-3	TRBJ2-2	ASSPTGGYTGELF
.	TRBV5-1	TRBJ2-1	ASRLQGNEQF
.	TRBV30	TRBJ1-4	AWSKRTGGVEKLF
.	TRBV5-4	TRBJ1-1	ASRDLRGQNTEAF
.	TRBV5-6	TRBJ1-5	ASSIQGWGQDQPQH
.	TRBV19	TRBJ1-5	ASSFLNQPQH
.	TRBV12-5	TRBJ1-3	ASALSSGNTIY
.	TRBV19	TRBJ1-5	ASSIVGVYQPQH
few	TRBV10-2	TRBJ1-5	ASRSGLTGGSNQPQH
.	TRBV7-8	TRBJ2-5	ASSLARTGSGETQY
.	TRBV20-1	TRBJ1-1	SAYKNTEAF
.	TRBV2	TRBJ2-3	ASLAGGDHSTDTQY
.	TRBV28	TRBJ1-2	ASSLSGWDGYT
.	TRBV28	TRBJ1-2	ASSSIGDREYGYT
few	TRBV20-1	TRBJ2-7	SAGTFEQY
.	TRBV15	TRBJ2-6	ATSRAEGTGANVLT
.	TRBV5-1	TRBJ2-1	ASSSGLAGGSGNYNEQF
few	TRBV19	TRBJ1-2	ASSMNGRAQFSHYGYT
.	TRBV5-4	TRBJ2-1	ASRGPGSNEQF
.	TRBV7-6	TRBJ2-7	ASSATGLESYEQY
.	TRBV6-5	TRBJ1-2	ASSSLTGSGYT
.	TRBV30	TRBJ1-4	AWSDMYRATNEKLF
.	TRBV29-1	TRBJ2-2	SVRGARGELF
.	TRBV3-1/TRBV3-2	TRBJ2-7	ASGTGGYEQY
.	TRBV18	TRBJ1-1	ASSLVQFDWNTEAF
few	TRBV10-2	TRBJ2-5	ASSGGLAQY
.	TRBV28	TRBJ2-1	ALRTGTYNEQF
.	TRBV5-6	TRBJ1-5	ASSLGQGGQPQH
.	TRBV7-9	TRBJ1-4	ASSLLGQGFIATNEKLF
.	TRBV18	TRBJ2-1	ASSRSGEFEQF
.	TRBV3-1/TRBV3-2	TRBJ1-3	ASSQGHNVMPGNTIY
few	TRBV4-1	TRBJ2-7	ASSQGPGPSYEQY